This T cell receptor (beta chain) was captured by sequencing in a study of T cell responses to AZD1222 COVID-19 vaccine. TCRdb's table, derived via immunoSEQ multiplex PCR, lists solely in-frame clones and lacks some. The data hold about 180,000 clones, with about 91% observed a single time. The V gene's germline CDR1 is LNHDA and CDR2 SQIVND (reference sequence). This CDR3 has 15 residues. Deletions cut 5 bases from V and 4 bases from J, with 17 bases between. Whole-study findings and limits: Clonal diversity was possibly underestimated, and white British individuals and females predominated among donors. The span of vaccine-associated CD4 TCRs extended across spike, with dominance at 160-218 and 743-854.

On this clone itself: No antigen is known for it.

Here the sequenced sample was peripheral blood, taken 28 days after the second AZD1222 dose. This sequence originates from an adult who received the AZD1222 COVID-19 vaccine. The chain links TRBV19 to TRBJ1-1, with D possibly TRBD1 on 5 matching bases. The CDR3 protein is CASSLGRGRGTEAFF. CDR3 sequence (DNA): TGTGCCAGTAGTTTAGGGCGGGGGAGAGGCACTGAAGCTTTCTTT.